This T cell receptor beta chain was identified during a study of T cell repertoires in cytomegalovirus infection. Study-level information: Public TCR beta signature analysis indicated the presence of both CMV infection and matching HLA type.

The study's findings and limits: Summed public TCR beta family frequency identified CMV carriers bearing the relevant HLA. It was HLA-C-restricted CMV-specific TCR beta clonotypes that dominated the response ex vivo.

TCRdb reprocessed the reads via MiXCR and lists one record per CDR3 protein. The sample includes 750,000 to 900,000 distinct CDR3 sequences, under 35% of them seen just once. This clonotype occurred a few times. The antigen is not known. This receptor was identified in a human donor in good health (CMV status not recorded). Some clones in this sample may be carry-over from other donors' samples. The specimen comprised cultured CD8+ T cells from PBMCs, sampled from culture after CMV antigen stimulation.

The CDR3 loop is CASSQAKRGFNEQFF. The CDR3 DNA reads TGCGCCAGCAGCCAAGCCAAGCGGGGCTTCAATGAGCAGTTCTTC. J is TRBJ2-1 and V is TRBV4-1, with 7 positions matching TRBD2. The CDR3 consists of 15 residues. The junction had 6 bases not matched to a gene; V was cut back by 1 base and J by 6 bases. CDR1 and CDR2 from the germline V gene are MGHRA and YSYEKL.